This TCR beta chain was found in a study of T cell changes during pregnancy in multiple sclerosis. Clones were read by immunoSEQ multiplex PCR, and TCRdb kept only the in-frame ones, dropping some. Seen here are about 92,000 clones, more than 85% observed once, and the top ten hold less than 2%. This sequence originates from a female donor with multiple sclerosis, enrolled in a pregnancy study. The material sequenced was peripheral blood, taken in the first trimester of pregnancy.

Written as DNA, the CDR3 is TGTGCCAGCAGTGAAACCACCCCGACAGGGGTGGATGAAAAACTGTTTTTT. This encodes CASSETTPTGVDEKLFF. V is TRBV25-1 and J is TRBJ1-4, with TRBD1 matching 8 bases. Germline V gene data show CDR1 as MGHDK and CDR2 as SYGVNS. Losses at the gene ends were 2 bases for V and 6 bases for J; bases not matched to a gene: 11. This CDR3 has 17 amino acids.